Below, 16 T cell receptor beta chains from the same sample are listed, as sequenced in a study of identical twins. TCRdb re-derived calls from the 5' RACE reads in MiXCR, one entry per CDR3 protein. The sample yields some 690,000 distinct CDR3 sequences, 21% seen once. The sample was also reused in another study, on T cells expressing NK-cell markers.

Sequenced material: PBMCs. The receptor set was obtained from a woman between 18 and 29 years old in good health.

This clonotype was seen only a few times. The CDR3: CASTAGGMNEQFF. CDR3 in DNA: TGCGCCAGCACGGCAGGGGGTATGAATGAGCAGTTCTTC. The chain recombines TRBV5-1 with TRBJ2-1, with 7 positions matching TRBD1. Germline CDR1 SGHRS, CDR2 YFSETQ. The CDR3 length is 13 residues. The trim removed 6 bases at V and 7 bases at J, leaving 7 bases unmatched.

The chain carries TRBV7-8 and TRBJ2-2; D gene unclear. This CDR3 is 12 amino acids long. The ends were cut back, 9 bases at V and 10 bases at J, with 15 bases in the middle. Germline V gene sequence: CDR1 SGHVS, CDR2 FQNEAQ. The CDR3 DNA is TGTGCCAGACCACAGACCGCCTCGGAGCTGTTTTTT. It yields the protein CARPQTASELFF.

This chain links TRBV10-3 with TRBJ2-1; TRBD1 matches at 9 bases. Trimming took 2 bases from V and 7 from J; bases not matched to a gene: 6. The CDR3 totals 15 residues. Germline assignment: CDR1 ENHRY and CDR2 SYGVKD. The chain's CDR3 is CAISEPGQGRNEQFF. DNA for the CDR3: TGTGCCATCAGTGAGCCGGGACAGGGAAGAAATGAGCAGTTCTTC.

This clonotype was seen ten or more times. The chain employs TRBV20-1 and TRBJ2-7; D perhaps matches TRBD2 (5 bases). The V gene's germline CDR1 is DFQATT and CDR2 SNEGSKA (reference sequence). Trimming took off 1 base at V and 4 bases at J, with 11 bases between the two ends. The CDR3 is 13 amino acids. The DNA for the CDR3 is TGCAGTGCTAGAGGTCAAGCGGAGTACGAGCAGTACTTC. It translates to CSARGQAEYEQYF.

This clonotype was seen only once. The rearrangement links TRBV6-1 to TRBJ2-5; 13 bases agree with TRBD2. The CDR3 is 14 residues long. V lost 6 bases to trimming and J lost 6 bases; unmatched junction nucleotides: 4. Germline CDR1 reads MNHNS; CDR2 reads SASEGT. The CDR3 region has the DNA TGTGCCAGCAGATGGACTAGCGGGAGCCAGACCCAGTACTTC. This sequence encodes CASRWTSGSQTQYF.

CDR3 loop: CASSWAGGTRINEQFF. The CDR3 nucleotides are TGTGCCAGCAGCTGGGCCGGGGGGACCAGAATCAATGAGCAGTTCTTC. The V gene is TRBV5-6, the J gene TRBJ2-1; TRBD2 matches 7 bases. Germline CDR1 and CDR2: SGHDT and YYEEEE. The CDR3 has 16 amino acids. The trim removed 3 bases at V and 6 bases at J, leaving 12 bases unmatched.

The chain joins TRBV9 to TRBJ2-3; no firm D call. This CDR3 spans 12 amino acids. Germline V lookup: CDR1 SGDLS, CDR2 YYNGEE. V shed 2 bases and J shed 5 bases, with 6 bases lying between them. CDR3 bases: TGTGCCAGCAGCGTTGGGCTAGATACGCAGTATTTT. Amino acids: CASSVGLDTQYF. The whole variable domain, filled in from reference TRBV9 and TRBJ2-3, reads DSGVTQTPKHLITATGQRVTLRCSPRSGDLSVYWYQQSLDQGLQFLIQYYNGEERAKGNILERFSAQQFPDLHSELNLSSLELGDSALYFCASSVGLDTQYFGPGTRLTVL.

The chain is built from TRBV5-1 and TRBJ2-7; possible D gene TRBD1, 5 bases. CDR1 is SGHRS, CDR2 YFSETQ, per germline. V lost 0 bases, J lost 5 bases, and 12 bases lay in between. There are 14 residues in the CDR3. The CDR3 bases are TGCGCCAGCAGCTTGGAACCTAAACAGGACGAGCAGTACTTC. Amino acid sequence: CASSLEPKQDEQYF.

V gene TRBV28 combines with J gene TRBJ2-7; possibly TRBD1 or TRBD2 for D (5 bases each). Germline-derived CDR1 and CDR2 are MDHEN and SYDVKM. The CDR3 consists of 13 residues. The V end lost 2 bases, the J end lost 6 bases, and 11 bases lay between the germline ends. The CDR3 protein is CASSLLTGPEQYF. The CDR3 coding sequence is TGTGCCAGCAGTTTACTTACGGGGCCCGAGCAGTACTTC.

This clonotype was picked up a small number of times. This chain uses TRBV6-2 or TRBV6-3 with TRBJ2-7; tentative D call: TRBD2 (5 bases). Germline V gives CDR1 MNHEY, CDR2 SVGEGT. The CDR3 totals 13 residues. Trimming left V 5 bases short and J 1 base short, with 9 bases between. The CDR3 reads CASSRTFSYEQYF. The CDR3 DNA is TGTGCCAGCAGTCGGACTTTTTCCTACGAGCAGTACTTC.

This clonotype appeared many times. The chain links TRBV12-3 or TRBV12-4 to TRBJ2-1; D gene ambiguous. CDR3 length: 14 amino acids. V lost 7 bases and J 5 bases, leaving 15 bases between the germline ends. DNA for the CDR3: TGTGCCAGCAATCGGCTAGAAAGGAACAATGAGCAGTTCTTC. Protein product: CASNRLERNNEQFF.

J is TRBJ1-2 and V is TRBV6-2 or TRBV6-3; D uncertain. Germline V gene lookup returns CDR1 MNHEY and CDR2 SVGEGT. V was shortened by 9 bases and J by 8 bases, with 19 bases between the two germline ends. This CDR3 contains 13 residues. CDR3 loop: CASGRKTPGGYTF. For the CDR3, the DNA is TGTGCCAGTGGACGCAAGACACCAGGCGGCTACACCTTC.

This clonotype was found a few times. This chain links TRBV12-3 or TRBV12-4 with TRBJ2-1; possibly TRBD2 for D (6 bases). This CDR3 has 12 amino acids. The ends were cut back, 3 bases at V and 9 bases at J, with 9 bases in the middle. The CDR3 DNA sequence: TGTGCCAGCAGTTTTCGGGAGAGTGAGCAGTTCTTC. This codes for CASSFRESEQFF.

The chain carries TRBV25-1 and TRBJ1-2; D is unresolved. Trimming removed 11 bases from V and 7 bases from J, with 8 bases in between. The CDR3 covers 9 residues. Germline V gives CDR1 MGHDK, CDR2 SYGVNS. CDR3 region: CAGPPGYTF. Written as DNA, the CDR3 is TGTGCCGGACCGCCTGGCTACACCTTC.

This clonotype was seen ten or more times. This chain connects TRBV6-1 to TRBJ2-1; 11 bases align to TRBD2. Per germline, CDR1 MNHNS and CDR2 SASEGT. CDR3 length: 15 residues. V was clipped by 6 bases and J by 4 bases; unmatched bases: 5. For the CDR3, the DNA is TGTGCCAGCAGCCAACTAGCGGGAGCTTACAATGAGCAGTTCTTC. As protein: CASSQLAGAYNEQFF.

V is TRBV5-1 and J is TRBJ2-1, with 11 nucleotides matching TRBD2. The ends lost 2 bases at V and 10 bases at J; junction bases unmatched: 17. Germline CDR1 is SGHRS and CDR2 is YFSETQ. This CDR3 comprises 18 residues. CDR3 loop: CASSFLPSSGRLDGEQFF. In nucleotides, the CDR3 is TGCGCCAGCAGCTTCCTCCCTTCTAGCGGGAGGCTAGACGGCGAGCAGTTCTTC.